The T cell receptor (beta chain) under discussion was sequenced for a study of T cells after yellow fever vaccination. This clonotype was recorded a few times. Via MiXCR, TCRdb re-called the 5' RACE reads, giving one row per CDR3 protein. The sample consists of about 350,000 distinct CDR3 sequences, roughly 8.4% of them appearing once. Trimming pared 3 bases from V and 5 bases from J, leaving 8 bases between. This CDR3 region has 13 residues. J is TRBJ1-5 and V is TRBV12-3 or TRBV12-4; the D gene is possibly TRBD1 (6 bases). Sequenced here: PBMCs, sampled about 41 days after the first yellow fever vaccination. This TCR derives from a man aged 18-30 years who received the YFV17D yellow fever vaccine. The CDR3 region has the DNA TGTGCCAGCAGTTTCACAGGGTATCAGCCCCAGCATTTT. This encodes CASSFTGYQPQHF.